This T cell receptor beta chain was obtained from a study of cytomegalovirus exposure and HLA in healthy donors. In the case of this clone: What it binds is unknown.

General observations from the study: The classifier reportedly diagnosed cytomegalovirus status with high specificity and sensitivity.

The CDR3 extends over 14 amino acids. Germline assignment: CDR1 LNHDA and CDR2 SQIVND (reference sequence). Trimming stripped 4 bases from V and 0 bases from J, with 9 bases between. Though probably carrying unrecorded immune exposures, donors were nominally healthy at sampling. This PCR relied on a set of 60 Vbeta primers and 13 Jbeta primers. TCRdb's table, derived via immunoSEQ multiplex PCR, lists solely in-frame clones and lacks some. Among some 130,000 clones listed, just over 75% were seen once. The specimen sequenced was PBMCs. The origin of this receptor is a woman aged 50 to 65 in good health and CMV-seronegative. The chain joins TRBV19 to TRBJ1-1, with a possible D match to TRBD1 (5 bases). The CDR3 coding sequence is TGTGCCAGTAGTAGACAGATCATGAACACTGAAGCTTTCTTT. Encoded protein: CASSRQIMNTEAFF.